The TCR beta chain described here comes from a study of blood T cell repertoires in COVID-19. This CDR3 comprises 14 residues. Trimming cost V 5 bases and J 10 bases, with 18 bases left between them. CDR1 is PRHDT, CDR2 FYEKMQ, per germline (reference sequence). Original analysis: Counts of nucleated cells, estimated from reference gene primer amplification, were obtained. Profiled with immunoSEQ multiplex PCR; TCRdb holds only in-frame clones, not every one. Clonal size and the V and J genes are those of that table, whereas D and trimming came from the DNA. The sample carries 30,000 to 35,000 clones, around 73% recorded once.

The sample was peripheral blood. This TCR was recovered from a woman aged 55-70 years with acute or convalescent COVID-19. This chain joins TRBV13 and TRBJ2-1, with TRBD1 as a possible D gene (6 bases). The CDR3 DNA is TGTGCCAGCAGCCCCAGGGCAGGGGTGGCCGAGCAGTTCTTC. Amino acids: CASSPRAGVAEQFF.